Following are 26 T cell receptor beta chains from one sample sequenced in a study of CD8 T cells in ankylosing spondylitis. Whole-study findings and limits: Roughly 8 highly homologous variants formed a TCR beta motif that appeared characteristic of ankylosing spondylitis blood.

TCRdb re-derived calls from the 5' RACE reads in MiXCR, one entry per CDR3 protein. This table holds roughly 90,000 distinct CDR3 sequences, roughly 8.5% found once. The antigens of these receptors remain unknown. The sequencing input was blood, either unsorted or a sorted T cell fraction (not recorded which). The receptors were sampled from a male donor with ankylosing spondylitis.

This clonotype is labeled medium-sized. The chain is built from TRBV11-2 and TRBJ2-5; the match to TRBD2 covers 7 bases. Trimming cost V 3 bases and J 0 bases; bases outside gene matches: 16. CDR3 size: 19 residues. Germline V gene lookup returns CDR1 SGHAT and CDR2 FQNNGV. The CDR3 DNA sequence: TGTGCCAGCAGCTTTTTAGAGCTAGCGGAAGACACCAACCAAGAGACCCAGTACTTC. This codes for CASSFLELAEDTNQETQYF. The whole variable domain, remainder taken from reference TRBV11-2 and TRBJ2-5, is EAGVAQSPRYKIIEKRQSVAFWCNPISGHATLYWYQQILGQGPKLLIQFQNNGVVDDSQLPKDRFSAERLKGVDSTLKIQPAKLEDSAVYLCASSFLELAEDTNQETQYFGPGTRLLVL.

This clonotype was recorded many times. This chain connects TRBV6-6 to TRBJ2-2, with a weak D call TRBD1 (5 bases). V lost 7 bases to trimming and J lost 5 bases, with 8 bases between them. The germline V gene has CDR1 MNHNY and CDR2 SVGAGI (reference sequence). The CDR3 sequence is 12 residues long. This chain's CDR3 is CASIRGTGELFF. CDR3 in DNA: TGTGCCAGCATTAGGGGAACCGGGGAGCTGTTTTTT.

This clonotype appeared a few times. The chain joins TRBV7-9 to TRBJ2-6, with D hard to call. The germline CDR1 and CDR2 sequences are SEHNR and FQNEAQ (reference sequence). V shed 1 base and J shed 0 bases, with 7 bases lying between them. The CDR3 totals 16 residues. Written as DNA, the CDR3 is TGTGCCAGCAGCTTAGGTAGTTTCTCTGGGGCCAACGTCCTGACTTTC. It specifies CASSLGSFSGANVLTF. Complete variable domain (other parts from reference TRBV7-9 and TRBJ2-6): DTGVSQNPRHKITKRGQNVTFRCDPISEHNRLYWYRQTLGQGPEFLTYFQNEAQLEKSRLLSDRFSAERPKGSFSTLEIQRTEQGDSAMYLCASSLGSFSGANVLTFGAGSRLTVL.

There are a few counts of this clonotype. The rearrangement links TRBV27 to TRBJ2-1; 9 bases are shared with TRBD2. The V and J ends lost 5 bases and 9 bases, in that order; junction bases with no gene match: 8. The CDR3 length is 14 residues. CDR1 and CDR2 from the germline V gene are MNHEY and SMNVEV (reference sequence). CDR3 bases: TGTGCCAGCAGTAAGGCTAGCGGGAAGGGTGAGCAGTTCTTC. Translated: CASSKASGKGEQFF.

This clonotype was detected ten times or more. The chain joins TRBV7-9 to TRBJ1-3, with 7 bases fitting TRBD1. Trimming cost V 7 bases and J 4 bases; bases outside gene matches: 4. The CDR3 loop spans 13 amino acids. The germline V gene has CDR1 SEHNR and CDR2 FQNEAQ (reference sequence). As DNA, the CDR3 is TGTGCCAGCACGGAGGACAGGGGAAACACCATATATTTT. This gives the protein CASTEDRGNTIYF. The whole variable domain, filled in from reference TRBV7-9 and TRBJ1-3, reads DTGVSQNPRHKITKRGQNVTFRCDPISEHNRLYWYRQTLGQGPEFLTYFQNEAQLEKSRLLSDRFSAERPKGSFSTLEIQRTEQGDSAMYLCASTEDRGNTIYFGEGSWLTVV.

This clonotype was observed a handful of times. The chain uses TRBV7-8 and TRBJ2-1, with unresolved D. This CDR3 has 15 residues. V was shortened by 0 bases and J by 6 bases, with 12 bases between the two germline ends. From germline, CDR1 is SGHVS and CDR2 FQNEAQ. Here the CDR3 reads CASSLALGPTNEQFF. CDR3 sequence (DNA): TGTGCCAGCAGCTTAGCGCTAGGGCCGACCAATGAGCAGTTCTTC.

This clonotype was counted at least ten times. The chain couples TRBV7-9 to TRBJ1-2; 8 nucleotides line up with TRBD1. From germline, CDR1 is SEHNR and CDR2 FQNEAQ (reference sequence). This CDR3 has 16 amino acids. The junction had 6 bases not matched to a gene; V was cut back by 2 bases and J by 1 base. DNA of the CDR3: TGTGCCAGCAGCTTAACAGGCAGGGGGCGTAACTATGGCTACACCTTC. It codes for CASSLTGRGRNYGYTF.

Many counts were recorded for this clonotype. The chain is built from TRBV6-4 and TRBJ2-1, with D perhaps TRBD2 (5 bases). Trimming pared 4 bases from V and 0 bases from J, leaving 10 bases between. The germline V gene encodes CDR1 MRHNA and CDR2 SNTAGT. The CDR3 consists of 15 residues. The CDR3 protein is CASSAGGLSYNEQFF. CDR3 nucleotides: TGTGCCAGCAGTGCTGGCGGGCTCTCCTACAATGAGCAGTTCTTC.

The chain employs TRBV20-1 and TRBJ2-3; weak D call: TRBD2 (6 bases). Germline CDR1 and CDR2: DFQATT and SNEGSKA (reference sequence). V lost 1 base to trimming and J lost 7 bases, with 21 bases between them. The CDR3 length is 16 residues. The CDR3 DNA is TGCAGTGCTAGAGGGGAATTGGTACTAGCCCCACATACGCAGTATTTT. Protein: CSARGELVLAPHTQYF.

J is TRBJ2-2 and V is TRBV6-1, with 7 bases that match TRBD2. The CDR3 runs to 14 residues. J was trimmed by 5 bases and V by 4 bases; bases with no gene match: 4. Germline CDR1 MNHNS, CDR2 SASEGT. The CDR3 coding sequence is TGTGCCAGCAGTGCACTAGCGCGGACCGGGGAGCTGTTTTTT. Translated: CASSALARTGELFF.

V and J are TRBV20-1 and TRBJ1-2, with D unclear. This CDR3 is built from 14 residues. Germline V gene data show CDR1 as DFQATT and CDR2 as SNEGSKA (reference sequence). Trimming cost V 5 bases and J 4 bases, with 17 bases left between them. The CDR3 sequence is CSAPNQLLFYGYTF. CDR3 DNA sequence: TGCAGTGCTCCGAATCAGCTACTCTTCTATGGCTACACCTTC.

This clonotype was seen many times. The chain couples TRBV7-9 to TRBJ1-3; the D is unclear. The germline V and J ends were trimmed by 1 base and 0 bases, with 7 bases remaining between them. CDR3 size: 15 residues. Germline-derived CDR1 and CDR2 are SEHNR and FQNEAQ (reference sequence). The CDR3 DNA sequence: TGTGCCAGCAGCTTAGGCTCGCGCTCTGGAAACACCATATATTTT. Protein sequence: CASSLGSRSGNTIYF.

This clonotype was detected only a few times. The chain is built from TRBV7-9 and TRBJ2-3, with 8 nucleotides matching TRBD2. In germline, CDR1 is SEHNR, CDR2 FQNEAQ (reference sequence). Trimming took 4 bases from V and 2 from J; bases not matched to a gene: 5. CDR3 length: 15 residues. CDR3 region: CASSSTSGATDTQYF. CDR3 coding DNA: TGTGCCAGCAGCTCAACTAGCGGCGCCACAGATACGCAGTATTTT.

The sample holds a few counts of this clonotype. The chain has TRBV24-1 and TRBJ2-2, with D tentatively TRBD1 (6 bases). This CDR3 contains 15 residues. CDR1 is KGHDR and CDR2 is SFDVKD in the germline V gene. Trimming took off 12 bases at V and 2 bases at J, with 18 bases between the two ends. The DNA of the CDR3 is TGTGCCCTCGGACCCTGGACAGTTAACACCGGGGAGCTGTTTTTT. Protein: CALGPWTVNTGELFF.

This clonotype was recorded many times. The CDR3 coding sequence is TGTGCCAGCACCGCCATTAATCAGGGGGACTACAATGAGCAGTTCTTC. Translating gives CASTAINQGDYNEQFF. This chain links TRBV28 with TRBJ2-1; 7 positions match TRBD1. The CDR3 sequence is 16 residues long. Per the germline V gene, CDR1 is MDHEN and CDR2 is SYDVKM. V trimming: 7 bases; J trimming: 3 bases; junction bases outside the gene matches: 12.

This clonotype was detected ten times or more. This chain links TRBV6-2 or TRBV6-3 with TRBJ1-1; tentatively, D is TRBD1 (6 bases). The CDR3 totals 16 residues. Germline CDR1 is MNHEY and CDR2 is SVGEGT. Between the trimmed V and J ends, which lost 8 bases and 0 bases, there was a span of 19 bases. The CDR3 DNA reads TGTGCCAGCGTACCGGGGGGGGCAAACATGAACACTGAAGCTTTCTTT. It translates to CASVPGGANMNTEAFF.

There are many counts of this clonotype. The V and J genes are TRBV5-1 and TRBJ2-1; D perhaps matches TRBD2 (5 bases). V lost 4 bases, J lost 4 bases, and 15 bases lay in between. Germline CDR1 reads SGHRS; CDR2 reads YFSETQ. The CDR3 is made up of 15 amino acids. The CDR3: CASSADLAYYNEQFF. CDR3 nucleotide sequence: TGCGCCAGCAGCGCGGACCTAGCTTATTACAATGAGCAGTTCTTC.

V is TRBV7-9 and J is TRBJ1-4; D is unclear. Germline V gene data show CDR1 as SEHNR and CDR2 as FQNEAQ (reference sequence). This CDR3 spans 14 amino acids. V lost 5 bases to trimming and J lost 2 bases, with 9 bases between them. The CDR3 coding sequence is TGTGCCAGCAGCAACAGCGGCACTAATGAAAAACTGTTTTTT. Its translation is CASSNSGTNEKLFF.

This clonotype turned up a few times. The V and J genes are TRBV10-3 and TRBJ2-2; TRBD1 or TRBD2 may be the D gene (5 bases each). Germline CDR1 reads ENHRY; CDR2 reads SYGVKD. V was trimmed by 9 bases and J by 0 bases, leaving 17 bases between them. This CDR3 is 16 amino acids long. DNA of the CDR3: TGTGCCATAATGACAGAGGGTCAACCGAACACCGGGGAGCTGTTTTTT. The encoded protein is CAIMTEGQPNTGELFF.

The sample holds many counts of this clonotype. The chain is built from TRBV5-1 and TRBJ2-7, with TRBD1 matching over 7 bases. Germline CDR1 SGHRS, CDR2 YFSETQ. V gave up 3 bases and J gave up 2 bases; unmatched junction bases: 8. The CDR3 has 15 amino acids. In nucleotides, the CDR3 is TGCGCCAGCAGCTCGGACAGGCGTTACCCCTACGAGCAGTACTTC. Residues: CASSSDRRYPYEQYF. Variable domain in full (rest from reference TRBV5-1 and TRBJ2-7): KAGVTQTPRYLIKTRGQQVTLSCSPISGHRSVSWYQQTPGQGLQFLFEYFSETQRNKGNFPGRFSGRQFSNSRSEMNVSTLELGDSALYLCASSSDRRYPYEQYFGPGTRLTVT.

The sample holds a few counts of this clonotype. The genes are TRBV14 and TRBJ2-1; D is possibly TRBD2 (6 bases). Trimming pared 5 bases from V and 6 bases from J, leaving 17 bases between. This CDR3 has 15 residues. CDR1 is SGHDN and CDR2 is FVKESK in the germline V gene. In DNA, the CDR3 is TGTGCCAGCAGCGTACTAGCTCCTCCTAGCAATGAGCAGTTCTTC. This gives the protein CASSVLAPPSNEQFF.

This clonotype occurred many times. J is TRBJ2-2 and V is TRBV7-9; the D gene is possibly TRBD2 (5 bases). V lost 0 bases, J lost 1 base, and 9 bases lay in between. The CDR3 runs to 16 residues. Germline V gene data show CDR1 as SEHNR and CDR2 as FQNEAQ (reference sequence). The CDR3: CASSLASGLNTGELFF. For the CDR3, the DNA is TGTGCCAGCAGCTTAGCGAGCGGACTGAACACCGGGGAGCTGTTTTTT.

This clonotype was observed a few times. V gene TRBV7-9 combines with J gene TRBJ1-2; the D gene is possibly TRBD1 (6 bases). The CDR3 covers 17 residues. Trimming removed 1 base from V and 5 bases from J, with 20 bases in between. From germline, CDR1 is SEHNR and CDR2 FQNEAQ (reference sequence). The CDR3 sequence is CASSLGRLEQGRYGYTF. The CDR3, as DNA: TGTGCCAGCAGCTTAGGCCGGCTGGAACAGGGAAGGTATGGCTACACCTTC.

This chain links TRBV6-1 with TRBJ2-3; a weak D match, TRBD2 (6 bases). V dropped 4 bases and J dropped 6 bases, with 11 bases sitting between them. The CDR3 spans 13 residues. Germline loops: CDR1 MNHNS, CDR2 SASEGT. The CDR3 sequence: CASSGGTLDTQYF. The CDR3 DNA reads TGTGCCAGCAGTGGGGGGACTCTGGATACGCAGTATTTT.

The chain's CDR3 is CASSLPGGNEQFF. CDR3 nucleotide sequence: TGTGCCAGCAGTTTACCAGGGGGCAATGAGCAGTTCTTC. This chain joins TRBV27 and TRBJ2-1; 7 nucleotides match TRBD1. The germline CDR1 and CDR2 sequences are MNHEY and SMNVEV (reference sequence). The CDR3 length is 13 residues. The V segment lost 2 bases and the J segment 6 bases; nucleotides outside the gene matches: 1.

This clonotype was seen at least ten times. The V and J genes are TRBV29-1 and TRBJ2-4, with 11 bases matching TRBD2. From germline, CDR1 is SQVTM and CDR2 ANQGSEA. The CDR3 totals 17 residues. V was clipped by 4 bases and J by 9 bases; unmatched bases: 17. The CDR3 here is CSVGDSGTSGLLPIQYF. CDR3 in DNA: TGCAGCGTTGGGGACTCCGGGACTAGCGGACTCCTCCCCATTCAGTACTTC.